One and the same sample provided the 4 T cell receptor beta chains below, sequenced in a study of cytomegalovirus exposure and HLA in healthy donors. Sequencing used immunoSEQ multiplex PCR; TCRdb keeps in-frame clones, though not all of them. This sample has 100,000 to 150,000 clones, with around 94% found just once. Sequencing input: PBMCs. These receptors all come from a woman aged 18 to 35 in good health and CMV-seronegative.

The chain recombines TRBV7-9 with TRBJ2-5; maybe TRBD1 (5 bases). Germline V lookup: CDR1 SEHNR, CDR2 FQNEAQ (reference sequence). This CDR3 contains 16 residues. V lost 2 bases and J 1 base, leaving 14 bases between the germline ends. CDR3 bases: TGTGCCAGCAGCTTACCACCCTGGGGCCCCCAAGAGACCCAGTACTTC. This codes for CASSLPPWGPQETQYF. Looking up the rest from reference TRBV7-9 and TRBJ2-5 gives the full variable domain: DTGVSQNPRHKITKRGQNVTFRCDPISEHNRLYWYRQTLGQGPEFLTYFQNEAQLEKSRLLSDRFSAERPKGSFSTLEIQRTEQGDSAMYLCASSLPPWGPQETQYFGPGTRLLVL.

This clone was found once. The chain links TRBV30 to TRBJ1-2, with TRBD1 identical over 7 bases. CDR3 length equals 12 residues. Germline values: CDR1 GTSNPN, CDR2 SVGIG (reference sequence). The trim removed 8 bases at V and 4 bases at J, leaving 7 bases unmatched. CDR3 DNA sequence: TGTGCCGGAATGACAGGGACCTATGGCTACACCTTC. This sequence encodes CAGMTGTYGYTF.

The CDR3 here is CASSPRGQGNTIYF. Here the CDR3 DNA reads TGTGCCAGCAGCCCGCGGGGGCAAGGAAACACCATATATTTT. This chain joins TRBV5-4 and TRBJ1-3; D possibly corresponds to TRBD1 (6 bases). This CDR3 is 14 amino acids long. Germline assignment: CDR1 SGHNT and CDR2 YYREEE (reference sequence). V gave up 4 bases and J gave up 4 bases, with 12 bases separating them.

The rearrangement joins TRBV13 to TRBJ2-1, with D possibly matching TRBD2 (6 bases). This CDR3 region has 13 residues. V was clipped by 0 bases and J by 7 bases, with 7 bases between them. The germline gives CDR1 PRHDT, CDR2 FYEKMQ (reference sequence). The CDR3 reads CASSLGGGNEQFF. The DNA for the CDR3 is TGTGCCAGCAGCTTAGGTGGGGGGAATGAGCAGTTCTTC.